This T cell receptor beta chain was observed in a study of T-cell memory formation after mild COVID-19. The CDR3 totals 13 residues. After removal of 8 bases from V and 5 bases from J, the junction contained 8 bases not matched to a gene. Germline loops: CDR1 SGHTA, CDR2 FQGNSA. Findings of the study overall: Clones which contracted sat mainly in CM and EM if CD4+, and in EMRA if CD8+. Prior to infection, memory already included some responding clones, suggesting cross-reactive memory joined.

This clonotype was counted many times. The antigen remains undetermined. Amplification by 5'RACE using constant-segment primers produced TCR alpha and TCR beta cDNA libraries that carried sample barcodes and UMIs. TCRdb reprocessed the 5' RACE reads with MiXCR, giving one entry per CDR3 protein. This sample has around 60,000 distinct CDR3 sequences, with around 9.5% found just once. The specimen was PBMCs or a T cell subset sorted from them (not recorded which). This chain joins TRBV7-2 and TRBJ2-5; 7 nucleotides match TRBD1. The sequence was obtained from a man in his late teens or twenties who had mild COVID-19 (a few samples of this study predate the infection). Cell type and time point are not known. The CDR3, as DNA: TGTGCCAGCGGCCGACAGGGAGTGGAGACCCAGTACTTC. This sequence encodes CASGRQGVETQYF. The entire variable domain, with the rest obtained from reference TRBV7-2 and TRBJ2-5, is as follows: GAGVSQSPSNKVTEKGKDVELRCDPISGHTALYWYRQSLGQGLEFLIYFQGNSAPDKSGLPSDRFSAERTGGSVSTLTIQRTQQEDSAVYLCASGRQGVETQYFGPGTRLLVL.